A selection of T cell receptor beta chains follows, all from one sample in a study of vaccination and CD4 T cells after COVID-19. One entry per CDR3 protein, called by TCRdb with MiXCR from the PCR reads. The sample lists almost 15,000 distinct CDR3 sequences; under 85% were seen once. Which antigens these TCRs recognize remains unknown. The specimen was CD4+ T cells from blood, cultured in vitro. The receptor source for this set is a human donor who had recovered from COVID-19. Both conserved end residues are part of each CDR3. A D gene is named only where the DNA matches it firmly. The size of a clone is reported for some rows only, either as once, few or many, or as a class for expanded clones.

once	.	TRBJ2-1	TRBV29-1	TGCAGCGTGCAGGGAAATGAGCAGTTCTTC	CSVQGNEQFF
once	.	TRBJ2-3	TRBV24-1	TGTGCCACCAGTGACCCTGAGTGGGGATGGGCAGATACGCAGTATTTT	CATSDPEWGWADTQYF
.	.	TRBJ1-2	TRBV24-1	TGTGCCACCAGTGAGGGGGGCTCCTATGGCTACACCTTC	CATSEGGSYGYTF
few	TRBD1	TRBJ2-2	TRBV27	TGTGCCAGCAGTTTATTCGCTATTGGGACAGGGAAGAACACCGGGGAGCTGTTTTTT	CASSLFAIGTGKNTGELFF
once	.	TRBJ2-5	TRBV7-9	TGTGCCAGCACCTTTGGCCGGGCAGGGGCAGAGACCCAGTACTTC	CASTFGRAGAETQYF
once	TRBD1	TRBJ2-2	TRBV4-3	TGCGCCAGCAGCCAAGCCGACAGGGTCGGGGAGCTGTTTTTT	CASSQADRVGELFF
few	.	TRBJ2-3	TRBV2	TGTGCCAGCAGTGATCGAGGGGCAGCCACAGATACGCAGTATTTT	CASSDRGAATDTQYF
.	.	TRBJ1-2	TRBV15	TGTGCCACCAGCAGCCCCCCCCCAGGGTCCTATGGCTACACCTTC	CATSSPPPGSYGYTF
few	TRBD1	TRBJ1-1	TRBV29-1	TGCAGCGTGAAAAGGGACAGGGGGACTGAAGCTTTCTTT	CSVKRDRGTEAFF
.	.	TRBJ2-3	TRBV7-3	TGTGCCAGCAGCTCTTCGCCGGCACCCACAGATACGCAGTATTTT	CASSSSPAPTDTQYF
.	.	TRBJ2-7	TRBV7-8	TGTGCCAGCAGCCCCGGCGGGACACTCTCCTACGAGCAGTACTTC	CASSPGGTLSYEQYF
once	.	TRBJ2-3	TRBV9	TGTGCCAGCAGCGTAGTTGGCAGAGCAGATACGCAGTATTTT	CASSVVGRADTQYF
.	.	TRBJ1-2	TRBV2	TGTGCCAGCAGGCAGTCGGGCTATGGCTACACCTTC	CASRQSGYGYTF
.	.	TRBJ1-6	TRBV20-1	TGCAGTGCGCCCGATTTGGGCTCCTATAATTCACCCCTCCACTTT	CSAPDLGSYNSPLHF
.	TRBD1	TRBJ2-5	TRBV10-1	TGCGCCAGCAGTGAGTCTCCCGACAGGGTCGGAGAGACCCAGTACTTC	CASSESPDRVGETQYF
.	TRBD1	TRBJ2-7	TRBV6-1	TGTGCCAGCAGAACAGGGGGCGAGCAGTACTTC	CASRTGGEQYF
few	.	TRBJ1-5	TRBV7-9	TGTGCCAGCAGCTTCGTAACCGACAGTTATAGCAATCAGCCCCAGCATTTT	CASSFVTDSYSNQPQHF
.	.	TRBJ1-5	TRBV19	TGTGCCAGTAGTATCTGGGGAAGTAGCAATCAGCCCCAGCATTTT	CASSIWGSSNQPQHF
.	.	TRBJ2-3	TRBV7-2	TGTGCCAGCAGCCGAGGGTTATGGGATACGCAGTATTTT	CASSRGLWDTQYF
.	TRBD1	TRBJ1-6	TRBV7-2	TGTGCCAGCAGCTCCTACGGACAGGGAGGCAATTCACCCCTCCACTTT	CASSSYGQGGNSPLHF
.	.	TRBJ1-2	TRBV20-1	TGCAGTGCCGGCCGGGGTTCTGGCTATGGCTACACCTTC	CSAGRGSGYGYTF
.	.	TRBJ1-2	TRBV19	TGTGCCAGTAATTTTCGGGCGAACTATGGCTACACCTTC	CASNFRANYGYTF
.	.	TRBJ2-1	TRBV7-2	TGTGCCAGCAGCTTTGGACCTACCTACAATGAGCAGTTCTTC	CASSFGPTYNEQFF
.	.	TRBJ2-3	TRBV4-3	TGCGCCAGCAGCCAAGAATCTCGCGGGGGCGCAGATACGCAGTATTTT	CASSQESRGGADTQYF
.	TRBD1	TRBJ2-5	TRBV6-1	TGTGCCAGCAGACCCGACAGGGGGCCATGGGAGACCCAGTACTTC	CASRPDRGPWETQYF
.	.	TRBJ1-5	TRBV7-9	TGTGCCAGCAGCTTAGCGGCGGGCAATCAGCCCCAGCATTTT	CASSLAAGNQPQHF
.	.	TRBJ1-6	TRBV20-1	TGCAGTGCTAGTCTGAGCTCCTATAATTCACCCCTCCACTTT	CSASLSSYNSPLHF
few	TRBD2	TRBJ2-1	TRBV6-2/TRBV6-3	TGTGCCAGCAGAGCACCGGGACTAGTGGCCTACAATGAGCAGTTCTTC	CASRAPGLVAYNEQFF
.	.	TRBJ1-1	TRBV10-1	TGCGCCAGCCCGCATTGGGGGGACATGAACACTGAAGCTTTCTTT	CASPHWGDMNTEAFF
.	.	TRBJ1-2	TRBV19	TGTGCCAGTAGTATATCGCTCAGCTATGGCTACACCTTC	CASSISLSYGYTF
.	.	TRBJ1-2	TRBV20-1	TGCAGTGCTCATATCCGGCAGGGACTTGGCTACACCTTC	CSAHIRQGLGYTF
.	.	TRBJ1-2	TRBV29-1	TGCAGCGTTGTCGTGATGGCCGGGGCTTCAGCTAACTATGGCTACACCTTC	CSVVVMAGASANYGYTF
.	.	TRBJ2-3	TRBV18	TGTGCCAGCTCACCCAGGCGCACAGATACGCAGTATTTT	CASSPRRTDTQYF
.	.	TRBJ1-6	TRBV4-1	TGCGCCAGCAGCCAGGGGTTAGGGGATAATTCACCCCTCCACTTT	CASSQGLGDNSPLHF
.	TRBD1	TRBJ1-2	TRBV6-1	TGTGCCAGCAGTGAAGGAGGGACAGGGGATTTTAGCGGCTACACCTTC	CASSEGGTGDFSGYTF
.	.	TRBJ1-5	TRBV15	TGTGCCACCAGCAAGAAGGGTAATCAGCCCCAGCATTTT	CATSKKGNQPQHF
few	TRBD1	TRBJ1-5	TRBV4-1	TGCGCCAGCAGCCAGACCGGGACAGGGAATCAGCCCCAGCATTTT	CASSQTGTGNQPQHF
.	.	TRBJ2-7	TRBV6-2/TRBV6-3	TGTGCCAGCAGTTACTCTGGGGACTCCTACGAGCAGTACTTC	CASSYSGDSYEQYF
once	.	TRBJ1-4	TRBV20-1	TGCAGTGCAAAGAGAGGGGAAAAACTGTTTTTT	CSAKRGEKLFF
.	TRBD1	TRBJ1-2	TRBV20-1	TGCAGTCCGTTGGACAGGAACTATGGCTACACCTTC	CSPLDRNYGYTF
once	TRBD2	TRBJ2-1	TRBV7-2	TGTGCCAGCAGCGCCCCGGGACTAGCGGGAGGGAATGAGCAGTTCTTC	CASSAPGLAGGNEQFF
.	.	TRBJ1-2	TRBV7-8	TGTGCCAGCAGCCCAGAACGGTCGGGCTATGGCTACACCTTC	CASSPERSGYGYTF
.	.	TRBJ2-3	TRBV29-1	TGCAGCGCCACTCCCGGAACAGATACGCAGTATTTT	CSATPGTDTQYF
.	TRBD2	TRBJ2-1	TRBV7-2	TGTGCCAGCAGCTTAGTTGTAGCGGGAGCCTACAATGAGCAGTTCTTC	CASSLVVAGAYNEQFF
.	.	TRBJ1-5	TRBV7-9	TGTGCCAGCAGCTTAGGGGTCTCCGGTCAGCCCCAGCATTTT	CASSLGVSGQPQHF
once	.	TRBJ1-5	TRBV7-2	TGTGCCAGCAGCTTAGGGTCTGGGGGCCCTTTTCAGCCCCAGCATTTT	CASSLGSGGPFQPQHF
.	.	TRBJ1-5	TRBV10-1	TGCGCCAGCAGTGAAGGAACAGGGCCCTATCAGCCCCAGCATTTT	CASSEGTGPYQPQHF
.	TRBD2	TRBJ2-5	TRBV20-1	TGCAGTGCTAGAGACCCCAATCGCGGTAGCGGGGCGAAAGAGACCCAGTACTTC	CSARDPNRGSGAKETQYF
.	.	TRBJ2-3	TRBV20-1	TGCAGTGCTAGAGTTATTAGCACAGATACGCAGTATTTT	CSARVISTDTQYF
.	.	TRBJ1-5	TRBV20-1	TGCAGTGCTACCCCGGGGGGGGTCCAGCCCCAGCATTTT	CSATPGGVQPQHF
.	.	TRBJ1-6	TRBV11-2	TGTGCCAGCAGCCAACAGGGTATTCATTCACCCCTCCACTTT	CASSQQGIHSPLHF
.	TRBD2	TRBJ2-7	TRBV20-1	TGCAGTGCTGGCCGGGGGTTGGCGGGAGGAACCTACGAGCAGTACTTC	CSAGRGLAGGTYEQYF
.	TRBD2	TRBJ2-7	TRBV6-1	TGTGCCAGCAGTGCTAACTTCGGGGGGACCTACGAGCAGTACTTC	CASSANFGGTYEQYF